This entry describes one TCR beta chain. The data stem from a study of T cells in Graves' hyperthyroidism and ophthalmopathy. Study summary: Blood was drawn when the patient was first diagnosed and still untreated.

There were TCR beta CDR3 regions amplified from RNA transcripts. During a first-round RT-PCR of the TCR CDR3, the HTBI primer set was used. TCRdb re-derived calls from the multiplex PCR reads in MiXCR, one entry per CDR3 protein. The sample yields around 480,000 distinct CDR3 sequences, 13% to 15% seen once. Sequenced material: blood. The TCR was taken from a woman under 30 with Graves' hyperthyroidism.

The CDR3 reads CASSPTGPWFYNEQFF. In nucleotides, the CDR3 is TGTGCCAGCAGCCCCACGGGGCCTTGGTTCTACAATGAGCAGTTCTTC. The rearrangement links TRBV9 to TRBJ2-1; D may be TRBD1 or TRBD2 (5 bases each). This CDR3 comprises 16 residues. Germline CDR1 and CDR2: SGDLS and YYNGEE. Trimming took off 4 bases at V and 3 bases at J, with 17 bases between the two ends.